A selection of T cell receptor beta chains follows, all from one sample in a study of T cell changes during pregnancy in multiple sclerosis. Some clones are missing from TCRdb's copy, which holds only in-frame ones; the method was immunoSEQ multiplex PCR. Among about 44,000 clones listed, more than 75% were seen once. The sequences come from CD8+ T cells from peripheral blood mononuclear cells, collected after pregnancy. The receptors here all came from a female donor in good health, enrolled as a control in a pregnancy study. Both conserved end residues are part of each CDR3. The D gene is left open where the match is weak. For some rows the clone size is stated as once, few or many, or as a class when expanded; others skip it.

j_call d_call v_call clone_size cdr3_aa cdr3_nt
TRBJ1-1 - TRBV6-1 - CASISREGVNTEAFF TGTGCCAGCATAAGTCGGGAGGGAGTGAACACTGAAGCTTTCTTT
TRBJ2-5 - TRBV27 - CASSLFRGGQETQYF TGTGCCAGCAGTTTATTCCGGGGTGGCCAAGAGACCCAGTACTTC
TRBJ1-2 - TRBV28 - CASSVDRSYGYTF TGTGCCAGCAGCGTCGACAGGAGCTATGGCTACACCTTC
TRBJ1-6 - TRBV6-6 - CASSPSGAYPLHF TGTGCCAGCAGTCCCAGCGGGGCATATCCCCTCCACTTT
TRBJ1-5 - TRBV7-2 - CASTHRQTYSNQPQHF TGTGCCAGCACCCACCGACAGACCTATAGCAATCAGCCCCAGCATTTT
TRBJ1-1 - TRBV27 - CASRLQGGNTEAFF TGTGCCAGCAGACTTCAAGGGGGGAACACTGAAGCTTTCTTT
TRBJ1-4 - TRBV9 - CASSAGDKKLFF TGTGCCAGTTCGGCGGGGGACAAAAAACTGTTTTTT
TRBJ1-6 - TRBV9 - CASSRTANSPLHF TGTGCCAGCAGCCGGACAGCCAATTCACCCCTCCACTTT
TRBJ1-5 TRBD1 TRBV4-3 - CASSRDRAPNQPQHF TGCGCCAGCAGCCGCGACAGGGCCCCCAATCAGCCCCAGCATTTT
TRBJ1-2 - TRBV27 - CASSPLTQVPYGYTF TGTGCCAGCAGTCCCCTAACTCAGGTTCCCTATGGCTACACCTTC
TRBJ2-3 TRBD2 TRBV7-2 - CASSLPAVYLAGGTDTQYF TGTGCCAGCAGCTTACCCGCCGTGTACCTAGCGGGAGGCACAGATACGCAGTATTTT
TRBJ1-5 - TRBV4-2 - CASSQELDTGNQPQHF TGTGCCAGCAGCCAAGAACTCGACACTGGCAATCAGCCCCAGCATTTT
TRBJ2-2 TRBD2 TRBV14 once CASSQDWVAGGTAGELFF TGTGCCAGCAGCCAAGATTGGGTCGCGGGGGGGACGGCCGGGGAGCTGTTTTTT
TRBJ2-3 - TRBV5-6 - CASSSAGTRYTDTQYF TGTGCCAGCAGCTCTGCCGGGACAAGATACACAGATACGCAGTATTTT